These 27 T cell receptor beta chains share one sample of origin, sequenced in a study of T cells after yellow fever vaccination. TCRdb reprocessed the 5' RACE reads via MiXCR and lists one record per CDR3 protein. The sample lists about 400,000 distinct CDR3 sequences; roughly 6.2% were seen once. Sequencing used PBMCs, obtained 5 days after the yellow fever booster vaccination. The origin of the receptors is a man under 40 who received the YFV17D yellow fever vaccine.

This clonotype was seen many times. This chain connects TRBV10-1 to TRBJ2-7, with TRBD1 matching 10 bases. CDR3 length equals 15 residues. The germline V gene has CDR1 WNHNN and CDR2 SYGVQD (reference sequence). Unmatched junction bases numbered 4, after V lost 3 bases and J lost 2 bases. In DNA form, the CDR3 reads TGCGCCAGCAGTGATTCCGGGACAGGGGCCTACGAGCAGTACTTC. This sequence encodes CASSDSGTGAYEQYF.

This chain connects TRBV4-3 to TRBJ1-2, with 8 bases that match TRBD1. The germline V gene encodes CDR1 LGHNA and CDR2 YSLEER. The V segment lost 8 bases and the J segment 0 bases; nucleotides outside the gene matches: 11. The CDR3 totals 16 residues. CDR3 nucleotides: TGCGCCAGCCGAAAACAGGGGGACTTAGCTAACTATGGCTACACCTTC. This translates into CASRKQGDLANYGYTF.

This clonotype was picked up a small number of times. This chain uses TRBV5-4 with TRBJ1-1, with D hard to call. Trimming left V 7 bases short and J 4 bases short, with 8 bases between. The V gene's germline CDR1 is SGHNT and CDR2 YYREEE (reference sequence). The CDR3 is 11 amino acids. The CDR3 nucleotides are TGTGCCAGCTATTGGGGCACTGAAGCTTTCTTT. Translating it yields CASYWGTEAFF.

The chain combines TRBV20-1 with TRBJ2-3; 10 bases align to TRBD2. Germline lookup yields CDR1 DFQATT and CDR2 SNEGSKA (reference sequence). The CDR3 has 16 residues. The J segment lost 0 bases and the V segment lost 5 bases, leaving 8 bases of the junction unmatched. CDR3 region: CSALGLAERSTDTQYF. The CDR3 DNA is TGCAGTGCTCTAGGACTAGCGGAAAGAAGCACAGATACGCAGTATTTT.

This chain links TRBV14 with TRBJ2-1; 11 bases are shared with TRBD2. J was trimmed by 16 bases and V by 0 bases; bases with no gene match: 20. The germline gives CDR1 SGHDN, CDR2 FVKESK. The CDR3 sequence is 18 residues long. CDR3 loop: CASSQDGALDSGRARLFF. The CDR3 DNA sequence: TGTGCCAGCAGCCAAGATGGGGCTTTGGATAGCGGGAGGGCCCGTCTATTCTTC.

The J gene is TRBJ2-5, the V gene TRBV7-2; tentatively, D is TRBD2 (6 bases). Looked up from germline, CDR1 is SGHTA and CDR2 is FQGNSA. The CDR3 spans 15 residues. The V end lost 5 bases, the J end lost 5 bases, and 18 bases lay between the germline ends. CDR3 amino acids: CASSTGYGGGETQYF. CDR3 bases: TGTGCCAGCAGCACGGGATACGGTGGAGGGGAGACCCAGTACTTC.

This chain links TRBV29-1 with TRBJ2-5; 8 bases fit TRBD2. This CDR3 has 15 residues. The germline gives CDR1 SQVTM, CDR2 ANQGSEA. The trim removed 6 bases at V and 1 base at J, leaving 10 bases unmatched. CDR3 coding DNA: TGCAGCGTCGGACGTAGCGGGATCGGCCAAGAGACCCAGTACTTC. Its translation is CSVGRSGIGQETQYF.

This clonotype was detected ten times or more. The chain combines TRBV5-1 with TRBJ2-3; D possibly corresponds to TRBD2 (7 bases). Germline loops: CDR1 SGHRS, CDR2 YFSETQ. V was clipped by 3 bases and J by 2 bases, with 19 bases between them. The CDR3 contains 17 residues. The CDR3 nucleotides are TGCGCCAGCAGCTCCCCCAAAGGGGGGGAGTCCACAGATACGCAGTATTTT. It yields the protein CASSSPKGGESTDTQYF. The variable domain in full, with the rest retrieved from reference TRBV5-1 and TRBJ2-3, is KAGVTQTPRYLIKTRGQQVTLSCSPISGHRSVSWYQQTPGQGLQFLFEYFSETQRNKGNFPGRFSGRQFSNSRSEMNVSTLELGDSALYLCASSSPKGGESTDTQYFGPGTRLTVL.

The chain has TRBV15 and TRBJ2-1; no definite D call. The germline CDR1 and CDR2 sequences are LNHNV and YYDKDF (reference sequence). This CDR3 contains 15 residues. Between the trimmed V and J ends, which lost 2 bases and 6 bases, there was a span of 14 bases. CDR3 DNA sequence: TGTGCCACCAGCAGATCCCGAGAGGCCCCCAATGAGCAGTTCTTC. Residues: CATSRSREAPNEQFF.

This clonotype has more than one count but fewer than ten. CDR3 bases: TGTGCCAGCAGCCAAGGTTCCGGGCGCTCCTACGAGCAGTACTTC. The encoded protein is CASSQGSGRSYEQYF. The rearrangement joins TRBV14 to TRBJ2-7, with no clear D. The V gene lost 1 base and the J gene lost 0 bases, with 10 bases spanning the gap. The CDR3 sequence is 15 residues long. Germline V gives CDR1 SGHDN, CDR2 FVKESK.

This clonotype was seen more than once but under ten times. The chain uses TRBV9 and TRBJ2-3, with TRBD1 as a possible D gene (5 bases). The germline CDR1 and CDR2 sequences are SGDLS and YYNGEE. Between the trimmed V and J ends, which lost 3 bases and 0 bases, there was a span of 8 bases. There are 14 residues in the CDR3. DNA for the CDR3: TGTGCCAGCAGCGCTCGACAGAGCACAGATACGCAGTATTTT. Residues: CASSARQSTDTQYF.

Ten or more counts support this clonotype. The chain employs TRBV6-2 or TRBV6-3 and TRBJ2-7; 7 bases fit TRBD2. CDR1 is MNHEY and CDR2 is SVGEGT in the germline V gene. J lost 2 bases, V lost 7 bases, and 14 bases had no gene match. This CDR3 spans 16 amino acids. The CDR3 reads CASMSPLTSAAYEQYF. The CDR3 DNA sequence: TGTGCCAGCATGTCACCTCTCACTAGCGCCGCCTACGAGCAGTACTTC.

This chain connects TRBV5-4 to TRBJ2-6; no clear D gene. The CDR3 spans 15 residues. Germline lookup yields CDR1 SGHNT and CDR2 YYREEE (reference sequence). V was clipped by 7 bases and J by 0 bases, with 11 bases between them. CDR3 loop: CASEKGNSGANVLTF. The DNA of the CDR3 is TGTGCCAGCGAAAAGGGCAACTCTGGGGCCAACGTCCTGACTTTC.

This clonotype was seen more than once but under ten times. V gene TRBV20-1 combines with J gene TRBJ2-3; maybe TRBD1 (7 bases). Germline CDR1 and CDR2: DFQATT and SNEGSKA (reference sequence). The CDR3 extends over 15 amino acids. V lost 3 bases, J lost 4 bases, and 17 bases lay in between. The CDR3 region has the DNA TGCAGTGCTAGTGGGGTACAGGGGAGGCCAGATACGCAGTATTTT. This encodes CSASGVQGRPDTQYF.

In nucleotides, the CDR3 is TGCAGCGTCGTTTACAAGGGACTAGCTTACGAGCAGTACTTC. Its protein product is CSVVYKGLAYEQYF. The genes are TRBV29-1 and TRBJ2-7, with 9 bases matching TRBD2. Germline CDR1 and CDR2: SQVTM and ANQGSEA. This CDR3 is built from 14 residues. With V trimmed by 6 bases and J by 4 bases, 10 bases remained unmatched.

This clonotype was detected only a few times. J is TRBJ2-4 and V is TRBV12-3 or TRBV12-4; 8 nucleotides match TRBD2. Losses at the gene ends were 5 bases for V and 6 bases for J; bases not matched to a gene: 6. The CDR3 runs to 14 residues. The CDR3 region has the DNA TGTGCCAGCAGTCCGGGACTAGTGGGAAACATTCAGTACTTC. It encodes CASSPGLVGNIQYF.

The chain joins TRBV14 to TRBJ2-2; D perhaps matches TRBD1 (5 bases). Germline-derived CDR1 and CDR2 are SGHDN and FVKESK. The CDR3 has 16 amino acids. Deletions cut 3 bases from V and 6 bases from J, with 17 bases between. For the CDR3, the DNA is TGTGCCAGCAGCCAGTACAGGTCCCTTGGGGCCGGGGAGCTGTTTTTT. Amino acid sequence: CASSQYRSLGAGELFF.

This clonotype was seen more than once but under ten times. The chain combines TRBV15 with TRBJ2-7; D is undetermined. V was shortened by 3 bases and J by 2 bases, with 11 bases between the two germline ends. This CDR3 region has 14 residues. CDR1 is LNHNV, CDR2 YYDKDF, per germline (reference sequence). CDR3: CATSSSVFPYEQYF. The CDR3 DNA follows: TGTGCCACCAGCAGCTCCGTGTTCCCCTACGAGCAGTACTTC.

This clonotype was seen at least ten times. This chain connects TRBV29-1 to TRBJ1-1; D not certain. There are 12 residues in the CDR3. Trimming took off 1 base at V and 4 bases at J, with 7 bases between the two ends. Germline V gene lookup returns CDR1 SQVTM and CDR2 ANQGSEA. The CDR3 sequence: CSVEALSTEAFF. For the CDR3, the DNA is TGCAGCGTTGAAGCGTTGAGCACTGAAGCTTTCTTT.

V is TRBV7-2 and J is TRBJ1-2; D unclear. CDR3 length: 11 residues. The ends were cut back, 6 bases at V and 8 bases at J, with 10 bases in the middle. The germline CDR1 and CDR2 sequences are SGHTA and FQGNSA. In nucleotides, the CDR3 is TGTGCCAGCAGGATTAATGTAGGCTACACCTTC. It codes for CASRINVGYTF.

This chain joins TRBV6-1 and TRBJ2-5; 10 nucleotides match TRBD2. Germline CDR1 and CDR2: MNHNS and SASEGT. The junction had 4 bases not matched to a gene; V was cut back by 5 bases and J by 1 base. This CDR3 has 15 residues. In nucleotides, the CDR3 is TGTGCCAGCAGTTTTACTAGCGGGATCCAAGAGACCCAGTACTTC. Encoded protein: CASSFTSGIQETQYF.

This clonotype has just a few counts. The gene calls are TRBV27 and TRBJ2-5; 8 bases are a match to TRBD2. Per the germline V gene, CDR1 is MNHEY and CDR2 is SMNVEV (reference sequence). The CDR3 extends over 15 amino acids. Trimming took 4 bases from V and 5 from J; bases not matched to a gene: 9. CDR3 region: CASSSSAGVGETQYF. The CDR3 DNA sequence: TGTGCCAGCAGTTCCTCAGCGGGGGTGGGGGAGACCCAGTACTTC.

This clonotype was counted at least ten times. The chain couples TRBV20-1 to TRBJ2-5; 9 bases are a match to TRBD2. CDR3 length equals 14 residues. Losses at the gene ends were 4 bases for V and 3 bases for J; bases not matched to a gene: 6. Germline CDR1 DFQATT, CDR2 SNEGSKA (reference sequence). The CDR3 sequence: CSAMGLAGKETQYF. Written as DNA, the CDR3 is TGCAGTGCTATGGGTCTAGCGGGAAAAGAGACCCAGTACTTC.

Comment on this clonotype: Being one base from a much bigger clone, this may be a read error. The genes are TRBV6-1 and TRBJ2-2; perhaps TRBD2 as D (6 bases). Germline V gives CDR1 MNHNS, CDR2 SASEGT. This CDR3 comprises 14 residues. CDR3 sequence reads: CASRPPGRGGELYF. CDR3 bases: TGTGCCAGCAGGCCTCCGGGGCGGGGCGGGGAGCTGTATTTT.

Many counts were recorded for this clonotype. As DNA, the CDR3 is TGTGCCAGCAGCTCCCTGACTAGTTTGTTTGAGCAGTTCTTC. This sequence encodes CASSSLTSLFEQFF. The chain employs TRBV7-8 and TRBJ2-1; D possibly corresponds to TRBD2 (6 bases). This CDR3 is built from 14 residues. Germline CDR1 SGHVS, CDR2 FQNEAQ. The ends were cut back, 4 bases at V and 9 bases at J, with 16 bases in the middle. The variable domain in full, completed from reference TRBV7-8 and TRBJ2-1, reads GAGVSQSPRYKVAKRGQDVALRCDPISGHVSLFWYQQALGQGPEFLTYFQNEAQLDKSGLPSDRFFAERPEGSVSTLKIQRTQQEDSAVYLCASSSLTSLFEQFFGPGTRLTVL.

The chain recombines TRBV20-1 with TRBJ2-2; D tentatively fits TRBD1 or TRBD2 (5 bases each). The V and J ends lost 3 bases and 6 bases respectively, with 11 bases between them. This CDR3 is built from 13 residues. In germline, CDR1 is DFQATT, CDR2 SNEGSKA (reference sequence). DNA for the CDR3: TGCAGTGCTAGGATGGTGGGGGCCGGGGAGCTGTTTTTT. This translates into CSARMVGAGELFF.

The sample holds many counts of this clonotype. The J gene is TRBJ2-5, the V gene TRBV29-1; D is uncertain. Germline assignment: CDR1 SQVTM and CDR2 ANQGSEA. This CDR3 contains 11 residues. V was trimmed by 4 bases and J by 5 bases, leaving 8 bases between them. The CDR3 is CSVAAKETQYF. As DNA, the CDR3 is TGCAGCGTTGCAGCGAAGGAGACCCAGTACTTC. Full variable domain (missing parts from reference TRBV29-1 and TRBJ2-5): SAVISQKPSRDICQRGTSLTIQCQVDSQVTMMFWYRQQPGQSLTLIATANQGSEATYESGFVIDKFPISRPNLTFSTLTVSNMSPEDSSIYLCSVAAKETQYFGPGTRLLVL.